The 24 T cell receptor beta chains in this list originate from one sample, sequenced in a study of shared clonotypes between healthy human individuals. The assay was immunoSEQ multiplex PCR, and TCRdb's table has in-frame clones only and misses some. Seen here are approximately 1,000,000 clones, about 80% observed once, and the top ten hold 0.5% to 0.6%. Input material: memory CD4+ T cells from PBMCs. The subset was: CD45RA-negative fraction. The receptors derive from a man younger than 35 in good health. Some clones in this sample may be carry-over from other donors' samples.

The J gene is TRBJ1-2, the V gene TRBV18, with D perhaps matching TRBD1 (5 bases). This CDR3 is built from 14 residues. CDR1 is KGHSH and CDR2 is LQKENI in the germline V gene. V was clipped by 2 bases and J by 6 bases, with 13 bases between them. This chain's CDR3 is CASSPNTGTNGYTF. CDR3 bases: TGTGCCAGCTCACCAAACACAGGAACAAATGGCTACACCTTC.

The chain recombines TRBV11-2 with TRBJ1-2; unclear D gene. Trimming removed 1 base from V and 1 base from J, with 7 bases in between. Germline V lookup: CDR1 SGHAT, CDR2 FQNNGV. CDR3 length equals 14 residues. The CDR3 coding sequence is TGTGCCAGCAGCTTAGGGGCGCTTAACTATGGCTACACCTTC. It translates to CASSLGALNYGYTF.

The chain couples TRBV7-9 to TRBJ1-3; D call uncertain. The CDR3 consists of 13 residues. The germline V gene has CDR1 SEHNR and CDR2 FQNEAQ (reference sequence). The ends were cut back, 6 bases at V and 0 bases at J, with 6 bases in the middle. The CDR3 is CASRQSSGNTIYF. The CDR3 nucleotides are TGTGCCAGCAGACAAAGCTCTGGAAACACCATATATTTT.

This clone was observed a handful of times. The chain carries TRBV5-1 and TRBJ2-2, with 12 bases lining up with TRBD2. In germline, CDR1 is SGHRS, CDR2 YFSETQ. Trimming removed 3 bases from V and 5 bases from J; junction bases left unmatched: 11. The CDR3 length is 18 residues. CDR3 region: CASSSPTKTSGRTGELFF. The CDR3 bases are TGCGCCAGCAGCTCGCCTACAAAAACTAGCGGGAGGACCGGGGAGCTGTTTTTT.

The chain uses TRBV5-6 and TRBJ2-1; 12 nucleotides match TRBD2. The CDR3 runs 15 residues. Germline V gene sequence: CDR1 SGHDT, CDR2 YYEEEE. V shed 0 bases and J 8 bases; nucleotides not matched to a gene: 3. CDR3 loop: CASSLGLAGDYEQFF. The CDR3 coding sequence is TGTGCCAGCAGCTTGGGACTAGCGGGAGACTATGAGCAGTTCTTC.

This clone was seen a handful of times. The gene calls are TRBV9 and TRBJ2-7; TRBD1 is a possible D gene (5 bases). The CDR3 contains 14 residues. Germline V gene lookup returns CDR1 SGDLS and CDR2 YYNGEE. V was clipped by 3 bases and J by 2 bases, with 12 bases between them. The CDR3 region has the DNA TGTGCCAGCAGCGCCACCGACAGAGCCTACGAGCAGTACTTC. Protein product: CASSATDRAYEQYF.

This sequence joins TRBV7-2 and TRBJ2-5, with D unclear. Germline V lookup: CDR1 SGHTA, CDR2 FQGNSA. V was pared by 5 bases and J by 4 bases, with 8 bases between. The CDR3 runs to 12 residues. The DNA for the CDR3 is TGTGCCAGCAGCCGCCCACGAGAGACCCAGTACTTC. This translates into CASSRPRETQYF. The full variable domain, in which reference TRBV7-2 and TRBJ2-5 provide the parts outside the CDR3, is GAGVSQSPSNKVTEKGKDVELRCDPISGHTALYWYRQSLGQGLEFLIYFQGNSAPDKSGLPSDRFSAERTGGSVSTLTIQRTQQEDSAVYLCASSRPRETQYFGPGTRLLVL.

This chain links TRBV11-2 with TRBJ2-1; 7 bases are shared with TRBD2. This CDR3 has 14 residues. Germline V gene data show CDR1 as SGHAT and CDR2 as FQNNGV. Trimming took 4 bases from V and 10 from J; bases not matched to a gene: 10. Written as DNA, the CDR3 is TGTGCCAGCAGCTCCCTGCAGGGTAGCGGGGAGCAGTTCTTC. Protein: CASSSLQGSGEQFF.

The chain recombines TRBV30 with TRBJ2-5, with D perhaps TRBD2 (5 bases). This CDR3 contains 13 residues. CDR1 is GTSNPN, CDR2 SVGIG, per germline (reference sequence). V was trimmed by 3 bases and J by 1 base, leaving 9 bases between them. The CDR3 here is CAWRTNFQETQYF. The CDR3 DNA is TGTGCCTGGAGGACTAACTTCCAAGAGACCCAGTACTTC.

Turning to this clone: This sample also contains other DNA sequences that code for the same CDR3. The V call is TRBV28, the J call TRBJ2-7, with 9 nucleotides matching TRBD1. This CDR3 has 15 residues. Trimming took 6 bases from V and 0 from J; bases not matched to a gene: 6. The germline V gene encodes CDR1 MDHEN and CDR2 SYDVKM. CDR3 in amino acids: CASRLQGAFSYEQYF. CDR3 in DNA: TGTGCCAGCAGGCTACAGGGGGCCTTCTCCTACGAGCAGTACTTC.

The chain carries TRBV5-1 and TRBJ1-1; D unresolved. V was pared by 3 bases and J by 1 base, with 13 bases between. The CDR3 spans 15 residues. The germline V gene has CDR1 SGHRS and CDR2 YFSETQ. CDR3 DNA: TGCGCCAGCAGCTCTCTGGGAGCTTCGAACACTGAAGCTTTCTTT. Encoded protein: CASSSLGASNTEAFF.

The CDR3 loop reads CASTNGGNQPQHF. CDR3 DNA: TGTGCCAGCACCAACGGTGGGAATCAGCCCCAGCATTTT. The V and J genes are TRBV7-9 and TRBJ1-5; D call uncertain. Germline assignment: CDR1 SEHNR and CDR2 FQNEAQ (reference sequence). The V end lost 7 bases, the J end lost 4 bases, and 11 bases lay between the germline ends. There are 13 residues in the CDR3.

CDR3 DNA sequence: TGTGCCAGCCTACAGGGTATCACAGATACGCAGTATTTT. Encoded protein: CASLQGITDTQYF. The rearrangement links TRBV2 to TRBJ2-3; perhaps TRBD1 as D (6 bases). This CDR3 has 13 amino acids. CDR1 is SNHLY, CDR2 FYNNEI, per germline. V was trimmed by 8 bases and J by 2 bases, leaving 11 bases between them.

This chain links TRBV9 with TRBJ2-1; tentatively, D is TRBD1 or TRBD2 (5 bases each). Trimming left V 4 bases short and J 0 bases short, with 17 bases between. CDR1 and CDR2 (germline): SGDLS, YYNGEE. This CDR3 is 17 amino acids long. CDR3 DNA sequence: TGTGCCAGCAGCCTCCGGGGCCCTGGAGCCTCCTACAATGAGCAGTTCTTC. Translating gives CASSLRGPGASYNEQFF.

This clone was recorded only once. This sequence joins TRBV15 and TRBJ1-2; D is perhaps TRBD1 (5 bases). The CDR3 has 14 amino acids. V was pared by 9 bases and J by 4 bases, with 18 bases between. Looked up from germline, CDR1 is LNHNV and CDR2 is YYDKDF (reference sequence). CDR3 coding DNA: TGTGCCACTTCCCGGCAGGGTGTCACCTATGGCTACACCTTC. Its protein product is CATSRQGVTYGYTF.

This clone was detected only a few times. The gene calls are TRBV27 and TRBJ2-1; tentative D call: TRBD2 (6 bases). Germline V lookup: CDR1 MNHEY, CDR2 SMNVEV (reference sequence). V lost 4 bases and J 7 bases, leaving 14 bases between the germline ends. The CDR3 consists of 14 residues. CDR3 nucleotide sequence: TGTGCCAGCAGTTCAAAAGCCCGGGGGAATGAGCAGTTCTTC. Translated: CASSSKARGNEQFF.

This chain links TRBV5-5 with TRBJ2-7; possibly TRBD2 for D (5 bases). V was trimmed by 6 bases and J by 0 bases, leaving 10 bases between them. The germline V gene encodes CDR1 SGHKS and CDR2 YYEKEE (reference sequence). CDR3 size: 13 residues. The CDR3 spells CASKAGSSYEQYF. The CDR3 DNA reads TGTGCCAGCAAGGCGGGCAGCTCCTACGAGCAGTACTTC.

For the CDR3, the DNA is TGTGCCAGCAGCGTTGGCTGGGGGCGGATGAACACTGAAGCTTTCTTT. Its protein product is CASSVGWGRMNTEAFF. The genes are TRBV9 and TRBJ1-1, with D possibly matching TRBD1 (6 bases). Trimming took 2 bases from V and 0 from J, leaving 14 bases between them. Germline loops: CDR1 SGDLS, CDR2 YYNGEE. This CDR3 is built from 16 residues.

The CDR3 DNA is TGTGCCTGGAGTAGGGACAGGGGCACAGATACGCAGTATTTT. Its protein is CAWSRDRGTDTQYF. The V and J genes are TRBV30 and TRBJ2-3, with 9 bases identical to TRBD1. V was pared by 2 bases and J by 1 base, with 1 base of the junction left unmatched. CDR1 GTSNPN and CDR2 SVGIG come from the germline V gene (reference sequence). The CDR3 has 14 residues.

The chain links TRBV6-6 to TRBJ2-7; no clear D. The V end was cut by 5 bases, the J end by 6 bases, with 8 bases between. The CDR3 contains 11 residues. In germline, CDR1 is MNHNY, CDR2 SVGAGI (reference sequence). The CDR3 sequence: CASSSPLEQYF. The CDR3 nucleotides read TGTGCCAGCAGTAGCCCTCTCGAGCAGTACTTC.

The chain links TRBV15 to TRBJ1-4; D might be TRBD1 (6 bases). V lost 4 bases and J 4 bases, leaving 13 bases between the germline ends. CDR3 length: 15 amino acids. Germline CDR1 and CDR2: LNHNV and YYDKDF (reference sequence). CDR3 nucleotides: TGTGCCACCAGCACTACAGGGTTGAGTAATGAAAAACTGTTTTTT. This gives the protein CATSTTGLSNEKLFF.

The chain combines TRBV28 with TRBJ2-5, with D possibly matching TRBD1 (5 bases). Germline CDR1 reads MDHEN; CDR2 reads SYDVKM. With 5 bases removed from V and 5 bases from J, the gap between germline ends came to 18 bases. There are 15 residues in the CDR3. CDR3 residues: CASSKSPRGGETQYF. The CDR3 DNA reads as TGTGCCAGCAGTAAAAGCCCAAGGGGTGGGGAGACCCAGTACTTC.

J is TRBJ1-2 and V is TRBV7-2; no definite D call. CDR1 is SGHTA, CDR2 FQGNSA, per germline. This CDR3 comprises 12 residues. The V end was cut by 0 bases, the J end by 8 bases, with 7 bases between. The DNA for the CDR3 is TGTGCCAGCAGCTTAGCTGCCCTCGGCTACACCTTC. As protein: CASSLAALGYTF.

This chain connects TRBV9 to TRBJ2-1; 13 bases match TRBD2. J lost 2 bases, V lost 3 bases, and 5 bases had no gene match. Germline loops: CDR1 SGDLS, CDR2 YYNGEE. The CDR3 is made up of 17 amino acids. The CDR3 reads CASSAGTSGNTYNEQFF. CDR3 nucleotides: TGTGCCAGCAGCGCCGGGACTAGCGGGAATACCTACAATGAGCAGTTCTTC.